The 29 T cell receptor beta chains in this list originate from one sample, sequenced in a study of blood T cell repertoires in COVID-19. Assay: immunoSEQ multiplex PCR; the TCRdb copy retains only in-frame clones and omits some. Among approximately 440,000 clones listed, roughly 87% were seen once. The sample consisted of PBMCs or T cells enriched from blood (not recorded which). The source of these receptors is a woman between 18 and 29 years old who had recovered from COVID-19.

V and J are TRBV7-9 and TRBJ1-2; D not certain. Germline lookup yields CDR1 SEHNR and CDR2 FQNEAQ (reference sequence). This CDR3 comprises 17 residues. The ends were cut back, 2 bases at V and 7 bases at J, with 23 bases in the middle. DNA of the CDR3: TGTGCCAGCAGCTTAAGGCCCTTACTGGGAGTATCTGCTGGCTACACCTTC. Encoded protein: CASSLRPLLGVSAGYTF.

This clone was found once. This chain links TRBV12-5 with TRBJ1-1; TRBD1 agrees at 11 bases. The CDR3 is 16 amino acids. Per germline, CDR1 LGHNT and CDR2 FRNRAP. After removal of 3 bases from V and 4 bases from J, the junction contained 7 bases not matched to a gene. CDR3 DNA sequence: TGTGCTAGTGGTTTAGCCGGACAGGGGGCGGGCACTGAAGCTTTCTTT. The encoded protein is CASGLAGQGAGTEAFF.

V and J are TRBV28 and TRBJ1-2; D is unresolved. The CDR3 has 16 residues. The germline gives CDR1 MDHEN, CDR2 SYDVKM. V was pared by 5 bases and J by 7 bases, with 23 bases between. The CDR3 DNA sequence: TGTGCCAGCAGTCGCCTCGTGAGGGTTTTAAGTGGTGGCTACACCTTC. Protein: CASSRLVRVLSGGYTF.

V is TRBV19 and J is TRBJ2-3; 7 nucleotides line up with TRBD1. In germline, CDR1 is LNHDA, CDR2 SQIVND (reference sequence). The V and J ends lost 9 bases and 3 bases, in that order; junction bases with no gene match: 6. CDR3 size: 13 residues. CDR3 amino acids: CASATGQTDTQYF. CDR3 coding DNA: TGTGCCAGCGCGACAGGGCAAACAGATACGCAGTATTTT. The variable domain in full, completed from reference TRBV19 and TRBJ2-3, reads DGGITQSPKYLFRKEGQNVTLSCEQNLNHDAMYWYRQDPGQGLRLIYYSQIVNDFQKGDIAEGYSVSREKKESFPLTVTSAQKNPTAFYLCASATGQTDTQYFGPGTRLTVL.

This clone was counted a few times. This chain links TRBV7-2 with TRBJ1-2, with 8 positions matching TRBD1. The V gene's germline CDR1 is SGHTA and CDR2 FQGNSA. CDR3 size: 15 residues. V dropped 0 bases and J dropped 8; count of bases not matched to a gene: 8. The CDR3 bases are TGTGCCAGCAGCTTAGCAGCAGGGGGCTCGGAAGGCTACACCTTC. Encoded protein: CASSLAAGGSEGYTF. The entire variable domain, with the rest obtained from reference TRBV7-2 and TRBJ1-2, is as follows: GAGVSQSPSNKVTEKGKDVELRCDPISGHTALYWYRQSLGQGLEFLIYFQGNSAPDKSGLPSDRFSAERTGGSVSTLTIQRTQQEDSAVYLCASSLAAGGSEGYTFGSGTRLTVV.

Only one count was recorded for this clone. This chain joins TRBV7-2 and TRBJ2-1; 11 bases are a match to TRBD2. V gave up 3 bases and J gave up 7 bases; unmatched junction bases: 8. The CDR3 covers 16 residues. The germline CDR1 and CDR2 sequences are SGHTA and FQGNSA. The CDR3 here is CASSFLTSGEGNEQFF. The CDR3 region has the DNA TGTGCCAGCAGCTTCTTGACTAGCGGGGAGGGGAATGAGCAGTTCTTC. Using reference TRBV7-2 and TRBJ2-1 for the parts outside the CDR3, the full variable domain is GAGVSQSPSNKVTEKGKDVELRCDPISGHTALYWYRQSLGQGLEFLIYFQGNSAPDKSGLPSDRFSAERTGGSVSTLTIQRTQQEDSAVYLCASSFLTSGEGNEQFFGPGTRLTVL.

The chain uses TRBV6-5 and TRBJ1-5, with D possibly matching TRBD1 (6 bases). The V end lost 9 bases, the J end lost 2 bases, and 14 bases lay between the germline ends. The CDR3 spans 14 residues. The germline CDR1 and CDR2 sequences are MNHEY and SVGAGI. The DNA for the CDR3 is TGTGCCAGGGGGATTCCAGGGGGCAATCAGCCCCAGCATTTT. Amino acid sequence: CARGIPGGNQPQHF.

This chain links TRBV19 with TRBJ1-2, with 11 nucleotides matching TRBD1. J was trimmed by 4 bases and V by 10 bases; bases with no gene match: 11. CDR1 is LNHDA and CDR2 is SQIVND in the germline V gene (reference sequence). The CDR3 contains 15 residues. The CDR3: CATRDRGFSGYGYTF. The CDR3 DNA reads as TGTGCCACCCGGGACAGGGGGTTTAGCGGCTATGGCTACACCTTC.

The V and J genes are TRBV7-2 and TRBJ1-2; maybe TRBD1 (6 bases). V was clipped by 4 bases and J by 8 bases, with 17 bases between them. The length of the CDR3 is 14 residues. Germline values: CDR1 SGHTA, CDR2 FQGNSA. CDR3 region: CASSSRTDEGGYTF. The CDR3 nucleotides are TGTGCCAGCAGCTCCCGGACAGACGAAGGGGGCTACACCTTC.

Only a few counts were recorded for this clone. The chain uses TRBV7-6 and TRBJ1-1, with 10 bases aligning to TRBD1. This CDR3 has 15 residues. V lost 4 bases, J lost 5 bases, and 7 bases stayed unmatched. Germline V gene lookup returns CDR1 SGHVS and CDR2 FNYEAQ. As DNA, the CDR3 is TGTGCCAGCAGCTCGACCTTGGACAGGGGGACTGAAGCTTTCTTT. It codes for CASSSTLDRGTEAFF.

V gene TRBV11-2 combines with J gene TRBJ2-7; TRBD1 aligns across 9 bases. The trim removed 5 bases at V and 6 bases at J, leaving 8 bases unmatched. The CDR3 is made up of 14 amino acids. Germline loops: CDR1 SGHAT, CDR2 FQNNGV. CDR3 sequence (DNA): TGTGCCAGCAGCGTCCCGGGACAGGGAAGCGAGCAGTACTTC. Translation gives CASSVPGQGSEQYF.

The chain couples TRBV5-5 to TRBJ2-1; 9 nucleotides match TRBD1. Germline values: CDR1 SGHKS, CDR2 YYEKEE (reference sequence). With 7 bases clipped from V and 9 bases from J, the junction kept 14 bases outside the gene matches. This CDR3 contains 15 residues. This chain's CDR3 is CASFATGGAPREQFF. CDR3 DNA: TGTGCCAGCTTTGCAACAGGGGGCGCGCCGCGTGAGCAGTTCTTC.

The chain couples TRBV11-2 to TRBJ2-7, with TRBD1 matching over 9 bases. V shed 6 bases, J shed 0 bases, and the junction held 6 bases outside the gene matches. CDR3 length equals 15 residues. Germline V gene data show CDR1 as SGHAT and CDR2 as FQNNGV. In nucleotides, the CDR3 is TGTGCCAGCAGTATTGACAGGGGGTCCTCCTACGAGCAGTACTTC. This gives the protein CASSIDRGSSYEQYF.

This chain connects TRBV6-1 to TRBJ1-1, with D unclear. The CDR3 sequence is 15 residues long. Per the germline V gene, CDR1 is MNHNS and CDR2 is SASEGT. The V and J ends lost 3 bases and 3 bases respectively, with 14 bases between them. The CDR3 nucleotides read TGTGCCAGCAGTGACCGAACAGCTACTGACACTGAAGCTTTCTTT. As protein: CASSDRTATDTEAFF.

The rearrangement joins TRBV11-3 to TRBJ2-5; unclear D gene. The CDR3 runs to 13 residues. Germline V lookup: CDR1 SGHNT, CDR2 YENEEA. V dropped 2 bases and J dropped 5 bases, with 9 bases sitting between them. DNA for the CDR3: TGTGCCAGCAGCTTATCACGGTGGGAGACCCAGTACTTC. It translates to CASSLSRWETQYF.

This clone has only one observation. The chain couples TRBV5-6 to TRBJ2-2; 7 nucleotides line up with TRBD1. Germline loops: CDR1 SGHDT, CDR2 YYEEEE. The ends lost 3 bases at V and 0 bases at J; junction bases unmatched: 11. The CDR3 is 18 residues long. The CDR3 sequence is CASSSPGQQAPNTGELFF. Written as DNA, the CDR3 is TGTGCCAGCAGCTCCCCGGGACAGCAGGCCCCGAACACCGGGGAGCTGTTTTTT.

The chain uses TRBV6-4 and TRBJ2-1; 8 nucleotides line up with TRBD1. The V gene's germline CDR1 is MRHNA and CDR2 SNTAGT. The CDR3 loop spans 16 amino acids. With V trimmed by 6 bases and J by 0 bases, 7 bases remained unmatched. The CDR3 is CASSDRGPPSYNEQFF. The CDR3 DNA follows: TGTGCCAGCAGCGACAGGGGTCCCCCCTCCTACAATGAGCAGTTCTTC.

The V call is TRBV7-6, the J call TRBJ2-1, with D uncertain. This CDR3 comprises 13 residues. In germline, CDR1 is SGHVS, CDR2 FNYEAQ. V was pared by 7 bases and J by 8 bases, with 15 bases between. CDR3 amino acids: CASIDLGSDEQFF. In DNA form, the CDR3 reads TGTGCCAGCATCGACCTGGGCTCCGATGAGCAGTTCTTC.

The V and J genes are TRBV27 and TRBJ1-1; TRBD1 aligns across 7 bases. Unmatched junction bases numbered 11, after V lost 5 bases and J lost 8 bases. CDR1 and CDR2 from the germline V gene are MNHEY and SMNVEV (reference sequence). This CDR3 spans 14 amino acids. CDR3 in amino acids: CASSLTQTGLEAFF. CDR3 in DNA: TGTGCCAGCAGTCTTACCCAGACAGGGCTAGAAGCTTTCTTT.

The chain uses TRBV5-1 and TRBJ2-2; maybe TRBD1 (5 bases). Trimming shortened V by 7 bases and J by 2 bases, and 18 bases separated the two germline ends. The CDR3 totals 16 residues. The germline V gene has CDR1 SGHRS and CDR2 YFSETQ. CDR3 nucleotides: TGCGCCAGCCGTTTTGTGCCGACAGATAACACCGGGGAGCTGTTTTTT. It translates to CASRFVPTDNTGELFF.

This clone was detected only once. The chain uses TRBV6-9 and TRBJ2-5, with no clear D. The germline CDR1 and CDR2 sequences are MNHGY and SVAAGI. V lost 4 bases and J 4 bases, leaving 7 bases between the germline ends. The length of the CDR3 is 12 residues. The CDR3 here is CASSSPRETQYF. The CDR3 bases are TGTGCCAGCAGTTCTCCTCGAGAGACCCAGTACTTC.

The gene calls are TRBV5-1 and TRBJ1-1; unclear D gene. The CDR3 length is 15 residues. Germline V gene sequence: CDR1 SGHRS, CDR2 YFSETQ. The germline V and J ends were trimmed by 3 bases and 0 bases, with 12 bases remaining between them. CDR3 bases: TGCGCCAGCAGCTCCCGCGGGGAGATGAACACTGAAGCTTTCTTT. Translation gives CASSSRGEMNTEAFF. The full variable domain, in which reference TRBV5-1 and TRBJ1-1 provide the parts outside the CDR3, is KAGVTQTPRYLIKTRGQQVTLSCSPISGHRSVSWYQQTPGQGLQFLFEYFSETQRNKGNFPGRFSGRQFSNSRSEMNVSTLELGDSALYLCASSSRGEMNTEAFFGQGTRLTVV.

This clone appeared once. The chain couples TRBV19 to TRBJ2-7; D perhaps matches TRBD2 (7 bases). V was clipped by 8 bases and J by 2 bases, with 19 bases between them. Germline values: CDR1 LNHDA, CDR2 SQIVND (reference sequence). The CDR3 is 15 residues long. The CDR3 sequence is CASADGRTVPYEQYF. The DNA for the CDR3 is TGTGCCAGTGCGGACGGGAGGACAGTACCCTACGAGCAGTACTTC.

The chain recombines TRBV18 with TRBJ2-7; 7 bases align to TRBD1. Germline CDR1 reads KGHSH; CDR2 reads LQKENI. J gave up 0 bases and V 4 bases, and 6 bases lay outside the gene matches. The CDR3 runs to 15 residues. The CDR3 sequence is CASSLGTAGSYEQYF. DNA for the CDR3: TGTGCCAGCTCACTTGGGACAGCAGGCTCCTACGAGCAGTACTTC.

V gene TRBV19 combines with J gene TRBJ1-1; a weak D match, TRBD1 (5 bases). CDR1 LNHDA and CDR2 SQIVND come from the germline V gene (reference sequence). The CDR3 length is 16 residues. V shed 0 bases and J shed 2 bases, with 13 bases lying between them. CDR3 amino acids: CASSIEYRQRNTEAFF. The CDR3 coding sequence is TGTGCCAGTAGTATAGAGTATAGACAGCGAAACACTGAAGCTTTCTTT. Filled out from reference TRBV19 and TRBJ1-1, the complete variable domain reads DGGITQSPKYLFRKEGQNVTLSCEQNLNHDAMYWYRQDPGQGLRLIYYSQIVNDFQKGDIAEGYSVSREKKESFPLTVTSAQKNPTAFYLCASSIEYRQRNTEAFFGQGTRLTVV.

This clone was recorded a few times. The V call is TRBV12-3 or TRBV12-4, the J call TRBJ1-1; D gene uncertain. The CDR3 runs 12 residues. Trimming pared 6 bases from V and 8 bases from J, leaving 13 bases between. The CDR3 sequence is CASSPSSLEAFF. DNA of the CDR3: TGTGCCAGCAGCCCCTCGTCCCTCGAAGCTTTCTTT.

This chain joins TRBV19 and TRBJ1-1; 7 bases map to TRBD1. Trimming removed 7 bases from V and 5 bases from J; junction bases left unmatched: 13. The CDR3 has 15 amino acids. Germline values: CDR1 LNHDA, CDR2 SQIVND (reference sequence). The CDR3 coding sequence is TGTGCCAGTATTGGGGATACTTCAGGGGGGACTGAAGCTTTCTTT. This sequence encodes CASIGDTSGGTEAFF. Supplemented by reference TRBV19 and TRBJ1-1, the full variable domain reads DGGITQSPKYLFRKEGQNVTLSCEQNLNHDAMYWYRQDPGQGLRLIYYSQIVNDFQKGDIAEGYSVSREKKESFPLTVTSAQKNPTAFYLCASIGDTSGGTEAFFGQGTRLTVV.

This clone was seen only a few times. The rearrangement joins TRBV27 to TRBJ1-5; no clear D gene. Germline values: CDR1 MNHEY, CDR2 SMNVEV (reference sequence). The length of the CDR3 is 13 residues. Trimming left V 5 bases short and J 3 bases short, with 8 bases between. The chain's CDR3 is CASSAGLNQPQHF. The DNA of the CDR3 is TGTGCCAGCAGTGCGGGCCTCAATCAGCCCCAGCATTTT.

The rearrangement links TRBV6-5 to TRBJ2-7; D gene unclear. Germline V gene lookup returns CDR1 MNHEY and CDR2 SVGAGI. Trimming shortened V by 7 bases and J by 0 bases, and 16 bases separated the two germline ends. This CDR3 comprises 15 residues. The CDR3 DNA reads TGTGCCAGCAACCCTGCGGTAGCAGTCTCCTACGAGCAGTACTTC. This encodes CASNPAVAVSYEQYF.